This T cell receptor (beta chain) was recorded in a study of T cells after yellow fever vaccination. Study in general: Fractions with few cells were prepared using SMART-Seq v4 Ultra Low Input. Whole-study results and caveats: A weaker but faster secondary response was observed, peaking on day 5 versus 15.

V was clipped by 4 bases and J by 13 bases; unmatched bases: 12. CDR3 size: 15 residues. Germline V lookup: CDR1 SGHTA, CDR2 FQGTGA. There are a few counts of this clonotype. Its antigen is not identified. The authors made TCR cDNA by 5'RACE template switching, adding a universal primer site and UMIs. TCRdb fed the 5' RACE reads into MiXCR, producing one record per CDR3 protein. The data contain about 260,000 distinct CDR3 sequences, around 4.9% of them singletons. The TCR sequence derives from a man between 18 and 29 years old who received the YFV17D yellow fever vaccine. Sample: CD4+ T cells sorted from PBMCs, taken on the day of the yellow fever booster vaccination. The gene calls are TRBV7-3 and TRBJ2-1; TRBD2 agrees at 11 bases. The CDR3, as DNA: TGTGCCAGCAGCTCGACTAGCGGGATTGCGAATTCTCAGTTCTTC. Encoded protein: CASSSTSGIANSQFF.